The 3 T cell receptor beta chains reported below all come from one sample, sequenced in a study of regulatory T cells in long-lasting Graves disease. Through Arm-PCR of CDR3 regions and iRepertoire HTBI primers, TCR beta libraries were built. TCRdb reprocessed the multiplex PCR reads with MiXCR, giving one entry per CDR3 protein. The top ten clones hold over 20% of a sample with around 230,000 distinct CDR3 sequences, around 19% of them seen once. Time point described: newly diagnosed GD, antithyroid drugs for less than 3 months. PBMC RNA served as the TCR library source. The starting material was peripheral blood mononuclear cells (PBMCs), obtained at new diagnosis, from a patient treated with antithyroid drugs. All receptors derive from a female donor with Graves disease.

The sample holds many counts of this clonotype. The rearrangement joins TRBV20-1 to TRBJ2-3; 7 bases match TRBD2. The germline V gene encodes CDR1 DFQATT and CDR2 SNEGSKA (reference sequence). The CDR3 has 16 residues. V shed 5 bases and J 2 bases; nucleotides not matched to a gene: 13. This chain's CDR3 is CSAPIIWAGDTDTQYF. CDR3 bases: TGCAGTGCTCCAATAATTTGGGCGGGGGACACAGATACGCAGTATTTT.

J is TRBJ2-5 and V is TRBV3-1; 11 nucleotides match TRBD1. In germline, CDR1 is LGHDT, CDR2 YNNKEL (reference sequence). The CDR3 is made up of 16 amino acids. V gave up 5 bases and J gave up 1 base; unmatched junction bases: 6. The CDR3 DNA is TGTGCCAGCAGCACCTCCGGGACAGGGGGCCAAGAGACCCAGTACTTC. Translation gives CASSTSGTGGQETQYF.

The V call is TRBV4-1, the J call TRBJ1-2, with a weak D call TRBD1 (6 bases). This CDR3 region has 15 residues. Trimming took off 3 bases at V and 3 bases at J, with 14 bases between the two ends. Germline lookup yields CDR1 MGHRA and CDR2 YSYEKL. Written as DNA, the CDR3 is TGCGCCAGCAGCCATGGACGGGGGCCAGACTATGGCTACACCTTC. This codes for CASSHGRGPDYGYTF.